There are a few counts of the clone carrying this T cell receptor beta chain. The sample belongs to a study of early T cells in non-severe SARS-CoV-2 infection. Individual cDNA molecules carried attached unique molecular identifiers. MiXCR, applied by TCRdb to the 5' RACE reads, yields one record per CDR3 protein. The sample includes 20,000 to 25,000 distinct CDR3 sequences, around 5% seen only once; the top ten take just over 6.5%. The sequenced material came from whole blood. The origin of this receptor is an adult who was a healthcare worker with PCR-confirmed SARS-CoV-2 infection or an uninfected control (not recorded which).

CDR3 nucleotides: TGCGCCAGCAGCCAGATCAGAGGACAGGGGAGCAATCAGCCCCAGCATTTT. This encodes CASSQIRGQGSNQPQHF. The J gene is TRBJ1-5, the V gene TRBV4-1; 9 bases are shared with TRBD1. J gave up 1 base and V 3 bases, and 7 bases lay outside the gene matches. This CDR3 has 17 residues. Germline values: CDR1 MGHRA, CDR2 YSYEKL.